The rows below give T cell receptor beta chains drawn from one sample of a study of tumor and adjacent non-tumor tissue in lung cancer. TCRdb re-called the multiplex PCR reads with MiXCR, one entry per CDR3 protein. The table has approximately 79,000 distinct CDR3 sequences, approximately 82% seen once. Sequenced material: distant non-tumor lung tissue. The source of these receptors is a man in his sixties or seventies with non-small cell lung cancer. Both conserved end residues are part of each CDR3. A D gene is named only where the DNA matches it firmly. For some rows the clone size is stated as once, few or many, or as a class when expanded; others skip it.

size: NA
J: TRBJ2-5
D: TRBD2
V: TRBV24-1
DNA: TGTGCCACCAGTGATCCCGTTTATAGCGGGGGGGCTACTGAGACACAGTACTTC
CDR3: CATSDPVYSGGATETQYF

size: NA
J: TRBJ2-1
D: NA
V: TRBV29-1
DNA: TGCAGCGTGCAAACCTTACAGCGACATAGCTCCTACAATGAGCAGCTCTTC
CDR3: CSVQTLQRHSSYNEQLF

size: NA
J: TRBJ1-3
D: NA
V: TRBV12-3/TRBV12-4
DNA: TGTGCCAGCAGAAGGCGGAACACCCTATATTTT
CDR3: CASRRRNTLYF

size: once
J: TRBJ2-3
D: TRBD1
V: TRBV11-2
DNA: TGTGCCAGCAGCTTAGATCAGGGGGCGGATACGCAGTATTTT
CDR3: CASSLDQGADTQYF

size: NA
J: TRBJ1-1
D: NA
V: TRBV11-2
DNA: TGTGCCAGCAGCTTCACCAATTCAAGGATCACTGAAGCTTTATTT
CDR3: CASSFTNSRITEALF

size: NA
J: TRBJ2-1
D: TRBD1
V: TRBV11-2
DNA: TGTGCCAGCAGCTCGGTAGGGACAGGGGATGTCAATGAGCAGTTCTTC
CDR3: CASSSVGTGDVNEQFF

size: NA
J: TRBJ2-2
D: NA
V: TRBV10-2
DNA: TGCGCCAACAGTGACACCGGGGAGATGTTTTTT
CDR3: CANSDTGEMFF

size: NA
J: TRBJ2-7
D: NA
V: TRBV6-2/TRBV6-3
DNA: TGTGCCAGCAACCGAAGCCAAGCGAGATCCTACGAGCAGTACTTC
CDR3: CASNRSQARSYEQYF

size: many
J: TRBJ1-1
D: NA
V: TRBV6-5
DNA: TGTGCCGTAACAGTGAACACTGAAGCTTTCTTT
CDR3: CAVTVNTEAFF

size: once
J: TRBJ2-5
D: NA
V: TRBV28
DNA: TGTGCCAGCAGTTATAATGTCTACCATGCCGAAGAGACCCAGTACTTC
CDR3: CASSYNVYHAEETQYF

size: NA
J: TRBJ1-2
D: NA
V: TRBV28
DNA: TGTGCTAGCACCCTTAAAGAGTATGGCTACACCTTC
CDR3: CASTLKEYGYTF

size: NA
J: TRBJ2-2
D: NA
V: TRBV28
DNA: TGTGCCAGCAAACCGGGGGGAAAGGACACCGGGGGGCAGTTTTTT
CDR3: CASKPGGKDTGGQFF

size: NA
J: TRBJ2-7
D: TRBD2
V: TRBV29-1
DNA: TGCAGCGTCAGGACTAGCGGAACCGGGGAGCAGTACTTC
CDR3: CSVRTSGTGEQYF

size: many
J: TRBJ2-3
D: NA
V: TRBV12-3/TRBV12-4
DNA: TGTGCCAGCAGTTTAGCGGCGACAGATACGCAGTATTTT
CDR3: CASSLAATDTQYF

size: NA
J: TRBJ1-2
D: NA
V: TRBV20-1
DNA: TGCAGCGCTAGAGTCCACGGGAGCTATGGCTACACCTTC
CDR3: CSARVHGSYGYTF

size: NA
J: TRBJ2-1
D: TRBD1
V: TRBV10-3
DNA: TGTGCTTTCAGTTCGGGACAGGGAGTACATGAGCAGTTCTTC
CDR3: CAFSSGQGVHEQFF

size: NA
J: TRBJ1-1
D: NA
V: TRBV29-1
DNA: TGCAGCGTTATGTCCTCGAGGCAGAGCACTGAAGCTTTCTTT
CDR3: CSVMSSRQSTEAFF

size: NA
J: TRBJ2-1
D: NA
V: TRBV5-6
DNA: TGTGCAAGCAGCACTAGTGCAGGTGAGCAGTTCTTC
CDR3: CASSTSAGEQFF

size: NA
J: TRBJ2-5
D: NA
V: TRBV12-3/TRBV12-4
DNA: TGTGCCAGCAGCGATGGACGGCGCCAAGAGACACAGTACTTC
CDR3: CASSDGRRQETQYF

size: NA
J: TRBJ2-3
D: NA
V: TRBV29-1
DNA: TGCGGCGTAGCCGGGTCCATTAGCACAGATACGCAGTATTTT
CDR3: CGVAGSISTDTQYF

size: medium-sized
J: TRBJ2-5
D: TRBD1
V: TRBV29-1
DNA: TGCAGCGTTGGGACAGGGGATTTGGGGACCCAGTACTTC
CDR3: CSVGTGDLGTQYF

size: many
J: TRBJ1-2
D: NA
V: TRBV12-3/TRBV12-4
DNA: TGTGCCAGCAGCCAGTGGGGCACATACTATGGCTACACCTTC
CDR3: CASSQWGTYYGYTF

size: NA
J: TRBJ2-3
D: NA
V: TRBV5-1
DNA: TGCGCCAGTGCCAAAGGCGATACGCAGTACTTT
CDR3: CASAKGDTQYF

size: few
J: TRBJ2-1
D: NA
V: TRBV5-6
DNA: TGTGCCAGCAGTTCCGTTAGGGGGAGCTCCTACAACGAGCAGTTCTTC
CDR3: CASSSVRGSSYNEQFF

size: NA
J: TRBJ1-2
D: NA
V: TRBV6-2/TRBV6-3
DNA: TGTGTCAGCGCATCGGGGTATGTCTACACCTTC
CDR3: CVSASGYVYTF

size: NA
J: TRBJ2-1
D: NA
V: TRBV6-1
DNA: TGTACCAGCAGTGAAGAAGTGGGACTCTTTGGCTACAATGAGCAGTTCTTC
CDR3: CTSSEEVGLFGYNEQFF

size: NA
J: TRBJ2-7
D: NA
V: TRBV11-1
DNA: TGTGCCAGCAGCTTAGAAGTTTCCACCACCTACGAACAGTACTTC
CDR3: CASSLEVSTTYEQYF

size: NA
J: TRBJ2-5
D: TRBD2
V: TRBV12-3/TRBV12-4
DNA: TGTGCCAGCTGCGGGATAGCGGGAGTGGTGGAGACCCAGTATTTC
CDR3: CASCGIAGVVETQYF

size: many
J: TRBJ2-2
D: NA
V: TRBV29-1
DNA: TGCAGCGTTGTCGGCGGGAACACCGGGGAGCTGTTTTTT
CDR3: CSVVGGNTGELFF

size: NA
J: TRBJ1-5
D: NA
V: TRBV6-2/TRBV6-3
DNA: TGTGCCACCTGTCAGAACCTGGGGGGCAATCAGCCCCAGCATTTT
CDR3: CATCQNLGGNQPQHF

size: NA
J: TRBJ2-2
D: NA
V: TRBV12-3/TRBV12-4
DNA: TGTGCCAGCAGTCCCCTGATACTTAGGGGGGAGCTGTTTTTT
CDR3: CASSPLILRGELFF

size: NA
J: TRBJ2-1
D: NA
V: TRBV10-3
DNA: TGTTACATCAGGTCTAGCCGGATCAATGAGCAGTTCTTC
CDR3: CYIRSSRINEQFF

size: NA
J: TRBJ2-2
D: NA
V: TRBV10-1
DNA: TGCGCCAGCAGTGATTTAGCCCCGAACTCCGGGGAGTTGTTTTTT
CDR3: CASSDLAPNSGELFF

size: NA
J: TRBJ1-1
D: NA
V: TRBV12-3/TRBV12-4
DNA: TGTGCCAGCAATTTAGAAAAGCGCACTGAAGCTTTCTTT
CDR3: CASNLEKRTEAFF

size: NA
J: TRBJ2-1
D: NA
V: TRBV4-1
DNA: TGCGCTAGCAGCCGGTTCTTAGGGGGCTCCTACAATGAGCAGTTCTTC
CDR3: CASSRFLGGSYNEQFF

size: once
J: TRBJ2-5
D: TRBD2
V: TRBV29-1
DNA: TGCAGCGTGGATGGACTAGCGGGGGGTAAGGAAGTCCAGTATTTC
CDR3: CSVDGLAGGKEVQYF

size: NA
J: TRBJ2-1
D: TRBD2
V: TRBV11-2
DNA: TGTGCCAGCAGCTTATCGGGGGGATGGAATGAGCAGTTCTTC
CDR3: CASSLSGGWNEQFF

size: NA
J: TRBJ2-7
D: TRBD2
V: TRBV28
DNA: TGTGCCAGCAGTTCACTAGCGGGATACACCTACGAGGACTACTTC
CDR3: CASSSLAGYTYEDYF

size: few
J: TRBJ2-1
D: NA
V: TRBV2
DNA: TGTGCCAGCAGTGAAGAGGCGGGGAACTACAATGAGCAGTTCTTC
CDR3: CASSEEAGNYNEQFF

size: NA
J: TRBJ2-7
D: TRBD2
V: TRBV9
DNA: TGTGCCAGCAGCGTAGAGCCTAGCGGGAGTTTCGAGCAATACTTC
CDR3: CASSVEPSGSFEQYF

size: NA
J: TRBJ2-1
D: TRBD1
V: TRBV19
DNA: TGTGTCAGTAGTTGGGGGACAGGGGACAATGAGCAGTTCTTC
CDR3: CVSSWGTGDNEQFF

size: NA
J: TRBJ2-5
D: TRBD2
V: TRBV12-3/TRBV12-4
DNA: TGTGCCAGCAGCAGGCTAGCGGGAGTGATGGAGACCCAGTGCTTC
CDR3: CASSRLAGVMETQCF

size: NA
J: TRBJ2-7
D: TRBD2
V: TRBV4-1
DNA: TGCGCCAACAGGCGGACACTAGCGGAAGAGGGGGTCGAGCAGTACTTC
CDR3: CANRRTLAEEGVEQYF

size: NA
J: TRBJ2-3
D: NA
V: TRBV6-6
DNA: TGTGCCAGCAGTTACTCGCTTGCAGATAGGCATTATTTT
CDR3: CASSYSLADRHYF

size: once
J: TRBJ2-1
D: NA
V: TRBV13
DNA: TGTGCCAGTGGCTTAACCTCGATAGGGTTCAATGAGCAGTTCTTC
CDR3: CASGLTSIGFNEQFF

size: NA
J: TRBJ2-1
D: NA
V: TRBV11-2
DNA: TGTGCCAGCAGGTTAGGGGGAGGGTCCTACAATGAGCAGTTCTTC
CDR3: CASRLGGGSYNEQFF

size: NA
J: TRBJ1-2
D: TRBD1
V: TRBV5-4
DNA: TGTGCCAGCAGCTATGACAGGGTCCATGGCTACACCTTC
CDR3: CASSYDRVHGYTF

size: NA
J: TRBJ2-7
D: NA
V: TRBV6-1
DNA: TGTGCCAGCGGATTGAGAAGCTACGAGCAGATTTTC
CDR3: CASGLRSYEQIF

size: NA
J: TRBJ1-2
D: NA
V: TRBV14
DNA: TGTGCCAGCAGACAACGAACAGGGTCCTATGGTTACACCTTC
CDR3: CASRQRTGSYGYTF

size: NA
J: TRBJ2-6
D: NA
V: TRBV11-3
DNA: TGTGCCAGCAGCTTGCGACTTAGCTCTGGGAGCAACGTCCTGACGTTC
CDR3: CASSLRLSSGSNVLTF

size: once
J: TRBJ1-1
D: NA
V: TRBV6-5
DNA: TGTGCCAGCAGTTACTCGTCCAGCCCGAACACTGAAGTTTTCTTT
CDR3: CASSYSSSPNTEVFF

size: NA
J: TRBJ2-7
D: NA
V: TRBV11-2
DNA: TGTGCCAGCAGCTTAGTTGGTTGGGATCGAGAGTACTACTTC
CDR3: CASSLVGWDREYYF

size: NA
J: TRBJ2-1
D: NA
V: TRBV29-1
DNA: TGCAGCGGCCGAGAACGTAGCTCCTACGTTGAGCAGTTCTTC
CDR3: CSGRERSSYVEQFF

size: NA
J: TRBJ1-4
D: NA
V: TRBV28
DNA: TGTGCCAGCAGTCCCCTGTCCCTAACTAATGAAAAACTGTTTTTT
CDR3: CASSPLSLTNEKLFF

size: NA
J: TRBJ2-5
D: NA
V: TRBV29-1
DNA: TGTAGCGCCAAGACCTACCTCCAGACATGTCAAGAGATCCAGTACTTC
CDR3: CSAKTYLQTCQEIQYF

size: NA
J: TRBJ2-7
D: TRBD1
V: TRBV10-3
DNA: TGTGCCATCAGTGGACAGGGTCAGGACAAGCAGTACTTC
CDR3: CAISGQGQDKQYF

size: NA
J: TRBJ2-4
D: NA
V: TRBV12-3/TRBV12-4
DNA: TGTGCCAGCAGTTTTGGTCGTACAGGGAGGTTTGCCAAAAACATTCAGTACTTC
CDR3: CASSFGRTGRFAKNIQYF

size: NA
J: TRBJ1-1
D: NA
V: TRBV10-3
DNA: TGTGCCATCGGAGAGCCTCAGGGGCAGGTCACTGAAGTTTTCTTT
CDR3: CAIGEPQGQVTEVFF

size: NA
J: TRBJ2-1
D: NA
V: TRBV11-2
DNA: TGTGCCAACACTAGAGGGGACTCCCAGCGGTCCTACAATGAGCAGTTCTTC
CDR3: CANTRGDSQRSYNEQFF

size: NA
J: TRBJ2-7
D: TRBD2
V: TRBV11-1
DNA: TGTGCCAGCGGAATAGCGGGATTGGACGAGCAGTACTTT
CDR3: CASGIAGLDEQYF